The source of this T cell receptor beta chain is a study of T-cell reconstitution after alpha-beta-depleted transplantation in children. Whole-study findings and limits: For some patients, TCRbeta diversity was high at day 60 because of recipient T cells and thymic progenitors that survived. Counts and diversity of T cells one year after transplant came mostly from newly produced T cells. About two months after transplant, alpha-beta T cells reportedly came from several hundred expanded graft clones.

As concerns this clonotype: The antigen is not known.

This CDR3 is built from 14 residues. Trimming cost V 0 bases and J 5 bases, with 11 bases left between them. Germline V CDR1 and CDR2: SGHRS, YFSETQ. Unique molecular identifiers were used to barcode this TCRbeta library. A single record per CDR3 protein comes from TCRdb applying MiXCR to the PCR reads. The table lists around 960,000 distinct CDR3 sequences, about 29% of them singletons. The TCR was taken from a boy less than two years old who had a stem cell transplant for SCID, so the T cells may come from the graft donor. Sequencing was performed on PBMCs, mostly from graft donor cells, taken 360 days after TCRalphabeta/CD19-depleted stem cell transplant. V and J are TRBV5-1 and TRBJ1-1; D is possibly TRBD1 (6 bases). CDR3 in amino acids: CASSLVVQGTEAFF. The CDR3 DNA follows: TGCGCCAGCAGCTTGGTTGTCCAGGGGACTGAAGCTTTCTTT.